Below, 22 T cell receptor beta chains from the same sample are listed, as sequenced in a study of cytomegalovirus exposure and HLA in healthy donors. The study ran its PCR with 60 Vbeta and 13 Jbeta primers. Clones were read by immunoSEQ multiplex PCR, and TCRdb kept only the in-frame ones, dropping some. The repertoire holds 97,000 or so clones, about 60% seen once, with about 4.5% in the top ten. Sequenced sample: PBMCs. These receptors all stem from a human donor in good health.

This clone has a handful of counts. The chain couples TRBV19 to TRBJ1-1; TRBD1 agrees at 8 bases. The CDR3 has 14 amino acids. Germline V gene lookup returns CDR1 LNHDA and CDR2 SQIVND (reference sequence). V lost 6 bases to trimming and J lost 2 bases; unmatched junction nucleotides: 5. The CDR3 bases are TGTGCCAGTAGGGGGACAGGCTTAAACACTGAAGCTTTCTTT. Translating gives CASRGTGLNTEAFF.

The chain has TRBV11-1 and TRBJ2-5; tentative D call: TRBD2 (6 bases). This CDR3 has 13 amino acids. Germline V gene data show CDR1 as SGHAT and CDR2 as FQDESV (reference sequence). Trimming removed 4 bases at V and 1 base at J, with 7 bases between. CDR3 DNA sequence: TGTGCCAGCAGCTCGGGACTCCAAGAGACCCAGTACTTC. Its protein is CASSSGLQETQYF.

This clone was counted a few times. The chain couples TRBV7-9 to TRBJ2-3; 8 bases line up with TRBD2. CDR3 length equals 14 residues. Per germline, CDR1 SEHNR and CDR2 FQNEAQ (reference sequence). With 5 bases clipped from V and 2 bases from J, the junction kept 3 bases outside the gene matches. The CDR3 nucleotides are TGTGCCAGCAGCCGGGGACTAGACACAGATACGCAGTATTTT. Amino acids: CASSRGLDTDTQYF.

Details on this clone: One end of the junction does not line up with germline, which may come from a read error. The chain carries TRBV5-4 and TRBJ2-5, with 13 bases identical to TRBD2. Germline V lookup: CDR1 SGHNT, CDR2 YYREEE (reference sequence). CDR3 length: 16 residues. The CDR3 DNA follows: TGTGCCAGCAGCTCCGGGACTAGCGGGATGTATCAAGCCGTGGACTTC. This encodes CASSSGTSGMYQAVDF.

The rearrangement joins TRBV19 to TRBJ1-2; D might be TRBD1 (5 bases). Germline V gene lookup returns CDR1 LNHDA and CDR2 SQIVND (reference sequence). The CDR3 is made up of 17 amino acids. Trimming took 1 base from V and 6 from J, leaving 21 bases between them. In nucleotides, the CDR3 is TGTGCCAGTAGTATAGTGGCGCCAGGGATAAGAATTAATGGCTACACCTTC. Its protein product is CASSIVAPGIRINGYTF.

This sequence joins TRBV28 and TRBJ2-7; TRBD2 agrees at 10 bases. The junction had 7 bases not matched to a gene; V was cut back by 6 bases and J by 2 bases. CDR1 and CDR2 from the germline V gene are MDHEN and SYDVKM. The CDR3 has 15 amino acids. Written as DNA, the CDR3 is TGTGCCAGCAGCTTTAGCGGGAGGTCTACCTACGAGCAGTACTTC. It is translated as CASSFSGRSTYEQYF.

This rearrangement joins TRBV6-1 to TRBJ2-3, with TRBD2 matching over 8 bases. This CDR3 comprises 13 residues. V shed 10 bases, J shed 2 bases, and the junction held 5 bases outside the gene matches. Germline assignment: CDR1 MNHNS and CDR2 SASEGT. The chain's CDR3 is CATIAGFTDTQYF. CDR3 nucleotide sequence: TGTGCCACTATAGCGGGATTCACAGATACGCAGTATTTT.

The chain combines TRBV7-9 with TRBJ2-3; the match to TRBD2 covers 11 bases. The CDR3 is 16 amino acids. CDR1 is SEHNR and CDR2 is FQNEAQ in the germline V gene (reference sequence). J was trimmed by 2 bases and V by 1 base; bases with no gene match: 2. CDR3 in amino acids: CASSLGGLAATDTQYF. The CDR3 nucleotides read TGTGCCAGCAGCTTAGGGGGACTAGCGGCCACAGATACGCAGTATTTT.

The V gene is TRBV27, the J gene TRBJ2-5, with TRBD2 matching over 13 bases. Germline values: CDR1 MNHEY, CDR2 SMNVEV (reference sequence). V lost 6 bases to trimming and J lost 3 bases; unmatched junction nucleotides: 13. CDR3 length: 18 amino acids. CDR3 region: CASRTLARTSGSKETQYF. In nucleotides, the CDR3 is TGTGCCAGCAGAACATTGGCCCGGACTAGCGGGAGTAAAGAGACCCAGTACTTC.

The CDR3 DNA reads TGTGCCAGCAGTCCGCCAAGCTACGAGCAGTACTTC. Translated: CASSPPSYEQYF. The V call is TRBV2, the J call TRBJ2-5; D call uncertain. The DNA matches TRBJ2-7 better at its end, which makes the J call doubtful. This CDR3 has 12 residues. Germline assignment: CDR1 SNHLY and CDR2 FYNNEI.

The chain joins TRBV6-6 to TRBJ2-7; D is uncertain. The germline V gene encodes CDR1 MNHNY and CDR2 SVGAGI (reference sequence). This CDR3 has 12 residues. Trimming pared 4 bases from V and 7 bases from J, leaving 11 bases between. The CDR3 sequence is CASSSDSREQYF. CDR3 nucleotides: TGTGCCAGCAGTTCCGACTCACGGGAGCAGTACTTC.

The chain carries TRBV18 and TRBJ2-7; TRBD2 agrees at 10 bases. The CDR3 runs 21 residues. J lost 2 bases, V lost 4 bases, and 23 bases had no gene match. Germline V gene lookup returns CDR1 KGHSH and CDR2 LQKENI. The CDR3 sequence is CASSRTAHTSGIVYPPYEQYF. The CDR3 bases are TGTGCCAGCTCACGAACAGCCCATACTAGCGGGATCGTCTATCCGCCCTACGAGCAGTACTTC.

The sample holds a few counts of this clone. This chain connects TRBV19 to TRBJ2-7; no clear D gene. The V and J ends lost 5 bases and 2 bases respectively, with 13 bases between them. This CDR3 has 14 amino acids. Germline CDR1 LNHDA, CDR2 SQIVND (reference sequence). The CDR3 loop is CASSPNAGAYEQYF. The CDR3 DNA is TGTGCCAGTAGTCCCAACGCCGGAGCCTACGAGCAGTACTTC.

This clone appeared a few times. This chain joins TRBV7-8 and TRBJ2-6; possibly TRBD1 for D (6 bases). The germline V gene encodes CDR1 SGHVS and CDR2 FQNEAQ. The CDR3 sequence is 18 residues long. The ends were cut back, 1 base at V and 0 bases at J, with 13 bases in the middle. CDR3 residues: CASSLEILGGSGANVLTF. In nucleotides, the CDR3 is TGTGCCAGCAGCTTAGAAATTCTAGGGGGCTCTGGGGCCAACGTCCTGACTTTC.

The V call is TRBV6-1, the J call TRBJ2-7; 8 bases fit TRBD2. The CDR3 is 13 amino acids. The germline CDR1 and CDR2 sequences are MNHNS and SASEGT. V trimming: 8 bases; J trimming: 5 bases; junction bases outside the gene matches: 8. As DNA, the CDR3 is TGTGCCAGCGGGCGGGAGGTCGTCCACGAGCAGTACTTC. This codes for CASGREVVHEQYF.

The V and J genes are TRBV29-1 and TRBJ1-4; D may be TRBD1 (5 bases). Germline V gene data show CDR1 as SQVTM and CDR2 as ANQGSEA. Trimming pared 5 bases from V and 3 bases from J, leaving 10 bases between. There are 13 residues in the CDR3. The CDR3 spells CSVRGLPNEKLFF. The CDR3 DNA reads as TGCAGCGTTAGGGGTTTGCCTAATGAAAAACTGTTTTTT.

The rearrangement joins TRBV5-4 to TRBJ2-7; D call uncertain. With 4 bases removed from V and 0 bases from J, the gap between germline ends came to 5 bases. CDR3 length: 12 amino acids. Looked up from germline, CDR1 is SGHNT and CDR2 is YYREEE (reference sequence). Here the CDR3 DNA reads TGTGCCAGCAGCGCTAACTCCTACGAGCAGTACTTC. Translating gives CASSANSYEQYF. Using reference TRBV5-4 and TRBJ2-7 for the parts outside the CDR3, the full variable domain is ETGVTQSPTHLIKTRGQQVTLRCSSQSGHNTVSWYQQALGQGPQFIFQYYREEENGRGNFPPRFSGLQFPNYSSELNVNALELDDSALYLCASSANSYEQYFGPGTRLTVT.

This sequence joins TRBV7-2 and TRBJ2-3; 7 nucleotides match TRBD1. Germline V CDR1 and CDR2: SGHTA, FQGNSA. CDR3 size: 14 residues. The V and J ends lost 3 bases and 2 bases, in that order; junction bases with no gene match: 2. CDR3 nucleotides: TGTGCCAGCAGCTTGGGACAGCTCACAGATACGCAGTATTTT. Translation gives CASSLGQLTDTQYF.

The chain is built from TRBV4-1 and TRBJ1-4; TRBD1 agrees at 8 bases. The CDR3 runs 14 residues. Germline values: CDR1 MGHRA, CDR2 YSYEKL. Germline trimming cut 4 bases from V and 8 bases from J; bases unmatched to any gene: 6. This CDR3 is CASSPGQGVEKLFF. DNA of the CDR3: TGCGCCAGCAGCCCTGGACAGGGTGTGGAAAAACTGTTTTTT.

CDR3 coding DNA: TGTGCCAGCAGCTTAGGGGACTCACGGCCCCAGCATTTT. It is translated as CASSLGDSRPQHF. The genes are TRBV7-2 and TRBJ1-5; possible D gene TRBD1, 5 bases. Germline CDR1 is SGHTA and CDR2 is FQGNSA. This CDR3 comprises 13 residues. Trimming took off 1 base at V and 9 bases at J, with 10 bases between the two ends.

The gene calls are TRBV6-1 and TRBJ2-7, with a possible D match to TRBD1 (6 bases). This CDR3 contains 13 residues. CDR1 and CDR2 from the germline V gene are MNHNS and SASEGT. The V end was cut by 7 bases, the J end by 5 bases, with 15 bases between. DNA of the CDR3: TGTGCCAGCAATCCGTGGGGGCCCCACGAGCAGTACTTC. Its protein is CASNPWGPHEQYF.

Only one count was recorded for this clone. The rearrangement joins TRBV27 to TRBJ2-2, with 7 bases lining up with TRBD1. Germline V lookup: CDR1 MNHEY, CDR2 SMNVEV (reference sequence). V shed 5 bases and J 7 bases; nucleotides not matched to a gene: 10. The CDR3 spans 15 residues. Written as DNA, the CDR3 is TGTGCCAGCAGTAAAAACAGGGGATTGGGCGGGGAGCTGTTTTTT. Its translation is CASSKNRGLGGELFF.